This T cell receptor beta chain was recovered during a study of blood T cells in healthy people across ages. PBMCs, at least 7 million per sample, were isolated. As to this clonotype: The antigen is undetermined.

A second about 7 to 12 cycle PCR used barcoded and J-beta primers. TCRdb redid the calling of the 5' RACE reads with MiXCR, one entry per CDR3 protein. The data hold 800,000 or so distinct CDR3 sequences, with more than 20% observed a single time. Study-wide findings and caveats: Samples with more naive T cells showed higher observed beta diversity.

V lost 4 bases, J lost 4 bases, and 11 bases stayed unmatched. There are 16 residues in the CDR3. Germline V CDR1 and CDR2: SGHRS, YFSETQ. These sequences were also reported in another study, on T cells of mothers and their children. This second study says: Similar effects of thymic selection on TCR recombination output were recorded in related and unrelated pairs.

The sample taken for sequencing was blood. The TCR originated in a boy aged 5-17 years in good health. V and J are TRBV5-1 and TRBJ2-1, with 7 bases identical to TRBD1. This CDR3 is CASSGWEQGLYNEQFF. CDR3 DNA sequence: TGCGCCAGCAGCGGATGGGAACAGGGGTTATACAATGAGCAGTTCTTC.